Presented here are 23 T cell receptor beta chains from one specimen sequenced in a study of shared T cell receptors in the human thymus (dated by TCRdb to about 2021). Library preparation employed the immunoSEQ multiplex PCR assay. The immuneACCESS repertoire file appears here via TCRdb, limited to in-frame rearrangements. These files lack a portion of the clones; in checked studies, under half of the deficit traces to unresolved V genes, and the cause of the others is not known. A total of about 660,000 clones appear in this sample, roughly 88% of them only once. 0.0095% to 0.012% of the sample goes to the ten largest clones. These records were also assigned to another study, of human thymus T cells.

The specimen sequenced was thymocytes. These receptors were taken from a boy under three years old with a congenital heart defect. Donor details come from another sample of the same person, matched by shared clones.

This chain joins TRBV12-5 and TRBJ2-1; 12 bases align to TRBD2. J was trimmed by 6 bases and V by 2 bases; bases with no gene match: 5. The CDR3 consists of 16 residues. CDR1 is LGHNT and CDR2 is FRNRAP in the germline V gene. CDR3 sequence: CASGLFLAGGVNEQFF. CDR3 DNA: TGTGCTAGTGGTTTGTTCCTAGCGGGAGGGGTCAATGAGCAGTTCTTC. The variable domain in full, with the rest retrieved from reference TRBV12-5 and TRBJ2-1, is DARVTQTPRHKVTEMGQEVTMRCQPILGHNTVFWYRQTMMQGLELLAYFRNRAPLDDSGMPKDRFSAEMPDATLATLKIQPSEPRDSAVYFCASGLFLAGGVNEQFFGPGTRLTVL.

The rearrangement uses TRBV30 and TRBJ2-1; 12 nucleotides align to TRBD2. Germline V CDR1 and CDR2: GTSNPN, SVGIG (reference sequence). There are 18 residues in the CDR3. J gave up 3 bases and V 0 bases, and 9 bases lay outside the gene matches. CDR3 loop: CAWSVPLSGLAGYNEQFF. The CDR3 bases are TGTGCCTGGAGTGTACCCCTCTCGGGACTAGCGGGCTACAATGAGCAGTTCTTC.

The sample holds one count of this clone. The chain recombines TRBV2 with TRBJ2-7, with 7 positions matching TRBD2. The germline CDR1 and CDR2 sequences are SNHLY and FYNNEI. The ends lost 6 bases at V and 2 bases at J; junction bases unmatched: 10. CDR3 length: 15 amino acids. CDR3: CASRGREGKTYEQYF. The CDR3 DNA sequence: TGTGCCAGCAGGGGGAGGGAGGGGAAGACCTACGAGCAGTACTTC.

The chain carries TRBV9 and TRBJ1-1; D is perhaps TRBD1 (5 bases). The CDR3 is made up of 13 amino acids. The V end lost 4 bases, the J end lost 1 base, and 8 bases lay between the germline ends. CDR1 is SGDLS and CDR2 is YYNGEE in the germline V gene. The CDR3 loop is CASSSRANTEAFF. The DNA of the CDR3 is TGTGCCAGCAGCAGCAGGGCGAACACTGAAGCTTTCTTT.

The gene calls are TRBV29-1 and TRBJ2-3; D is undetermined. V was shortened by 4 bases and J by 1 base, with 9 bases between the two germline ends. CDR3 length: 13 amino acids. Germline-derived CDR1 and CDR2 are SQVTM and ANQGSEA. DNA of the CDR3: TGCAGCGTTGTGTACAGACGCACAGATACGCAGTATTTT. Its protein is CSVVYRRTDTQYF.

The chain joins TRBV28 to TRBJ2-7; D possibly corresponds to TRBD2 (5 bases). CDR3 length: 14 amino acids. Germline loops: CDR1 MDHEN, CDR2 SYDVKM. V lost 3 bases and J lost 2, with 11 bases in between. This CDR3 reads CASSFVANTYEQYF. As DNA, the CDR3 is TGTGCCAGCAGTTTCGTAGCGAATACCTACGAGCAGTACTTC.

V and J are TRBV9 and TRBJ2-3; 14 positions agree with TRBD2. The CDR3 extends over 18 amino acids. Germline loops: CDR1 SGDLS, CDR2 YYNGEE. V gave up 1 base and J gave up 2 bases; unmatched junction bases: 6. The CDR3 region is CASSVRGLAGATTDTQYF. The CDR3 nucleotides are TGTGCCAGCAGCGTAAGGGGACTAGCGGGAGCGACCACAGATACGCAGTATTTT. Full variable domain (remainder filled in from reference TRBV9 and TRBJ2-3): DSGVTQTPKHLITATGQRVTLRCSPRSGDLSVYWYQQSLDQGLQFLIQYYNGEERAKGNILERFSAQQFPDLHSELNLSSLELGDSALYFCASSVRGLAGATTDTQYFGPGTRLTVL.

CDR3: CASSLGGRGLAGNEQYF. Written as DNA, the CDR3 is TGTGCCAGCAGCTTGGGGGGGCGGGGACTAGCGGGCAACGAGCAGTACTTC. J is TRBJ2-7 and V is TRBV7-9, with 12 positions matching TRBD2. V was pared by 3 bases and J by 5 bases, with 11 bases of the junction left unmatched. The length of the CDR3 is 17 residues. Germline lookup yields CDR1 SEHNR and CDR2 FQNEAQ (reference sequence).

The chain uses TRBV11-2 and TRBJ2-5; TRBD1 matches at 9 bases. The ends lost 5 bases at V and 2 bases at J; junction bases unmatched: 9. CDR1 is SGHAT, CDR2 FQNNGV, per germline. This CDR3 region has 16 residues. CDR3 loop: CASSLTGGGGQETQYF. The CDR3 DNA reads as TGTGCCAGCAGCCTCACAGGGGGCGGGGGTCAAGAGACCCAGTACTTC.

This chain uses TRBV27 with TRBJ2-3; TRBD1 matches at 9 bases. The CDR3 has 16 residues. V lost 8 bases, J lost 2 bases, and 11 bases stayed unmatched. Germline assignment: CDR1 MNHEY and CDR2 SMNVEV (reference sequence). The DNA of the CDR3 is TGTGCCAGCGGGTTAACCGGGACAGGGACCACAGATACGCAGTATTTT. It translates to CASGLTGTGTTDTQYF.

The chain combines TRBV5-6 with TRBJ2-7, with no clear D. The CDR3 contains 15 residues. The germline V gene encodes CDR1 SGHDT and CDR2 YYEEEE. Trimming removed 2 bases at V and 2 bases at J, with 14 bases between. The CDR3 nucleotides are TGTGCCAGCAGCTTATTGCGGTCCCCCCCCTACGAGCAGTACTTC. Amino acids: CASSLLRSPPYEQYF.

The chain joins TRBV7-9 to TRBJ2-1, with TRBD1 matching over 7 bases. This CDR3 has 13 amino acids. The germline V gene encodes CDR1 SEHNR and CDR2 FQNEAQ (reference sequence). V lost 1 base, J lost 8 bases, and 2 bases stayed unmatched. CDR3 protein: CASSLEGAYEQFF. The CDR3 DNA sequence: TGTGCCAGCAGCTTAGAGGGGGCCTATGAGCAGTTCTTC. Filled out from reference TRBV7-9 and TRBJ2-1, the complete variable domain reads DTGVSQNPRHKITKRGQNVTFRCDPISEHNRLYWYRQTLGQGPEFLTYFQNEAQLEKSRLLSDRFSAERPKGSFSTLEIQRTEQGDSAMYLCASSLEGAYEQFFGPGTRLTVL.

This chain joins TRBV28 and TRBJ2-3; TRBD2 matches at 9 bases. The trim removed 7 bases at V and 5 bases at J, leaving 19 bases unmatched. The CDR3 is made up of 18 amino acids. CDR1 is MDHEN and CDR2 is SYDVKM in the germline V gene. This chain's CDR3 is CASTTRTSAGGPGDTQYF. Written as DNA, the CDR3 is TGTGCCAGCACCACCCGCACTTCCGCGGGAGGGCCCGGAGATACGCAGTATTTT.

This clone appeared a few times. This CDR3 reads CASSYARTSGRCEQYF. The CDR3 DNA is TGTGCCAGCAGTTACGCCCGGACTAGCGGGAGGTGCGAGCAGTACTTC. The chain carries TRBV6-8 and TRBJ2-7, with TRBD2 matching over 14 bases. Germline V gives CDR1 MNHGY, CDR2 SAAAGT. CDR3 size: 16 residues. The V segment lost 2 bases and the J segment 6 bases; nucleotides outside the gene matches: 6.

The chain has TRBV28 and TRBJ2-7, with D possibly TRBD1 on 7 matching bases. There are 14 residues in the CDR3. Per germline, CDR1 MDHEN and CDR2 SYDVKM. The V gene lost 4 bases and the J gene lost 2 bases, with 12 bases spanning the gap. Here the CDR3 reads CASSCPGGPYEQYF. The CDR3 coding sequence is TGTGCCAGCAGTTGCCCAGGGGGGCCCTACGAGCAGTACTTC.

This clone was seen only once. This chain joins TRBV7-3 and TRBJ2-7, with TRBD1 matching over 8 bases. The CDR3 sequence is 14 residues long. V lost 5 bases and J lost 5; bases outside the gene matches: 8. Germline values: CDR1 SGHTA, CDR2 FQGTGA. The CDR3 spells CASSPRDRPHEQYF. CDR3 nucleotide sequence: TGTGCCAGCAGCCCCCGGGACAGGCCCCACGAGCAGTACTTC.

This rearrangement joins TRBV5-6 to TRBJ2-7, with TRBD2 matching 12 bases. The germline V gene encodes CDR1 SGHDT and CDR2 YYEEEE. The CDR3 length is 18 residues. With 4 bases clipped from V and 2 bases from J, the junction kept 13 bases outside the gene matches. CDR3 sequence: CASSPETTSGRTPYEQYF. The DNA of the CDR3 is TGTGCCAGCAGCCCAGAAACTACTAGCGGGAGGACCCCCTACGAGCAGTACTTC. The complete variable domain, with remaining parts taken from reference TRBV5-6 and TRBJ2-7, reads DAGVTQSPTHLIKTRGQQVTLRCSPKSGHDTVSWYQQALGQGPQFIFQYYEEEERQRGNFPDRFSGHQFPNYSSELNVNALLLGDSALYLCASSPETTSGRTPYEQYFGPGTRLTVT.

This clone was seen a single time. This sequence joins TRBV19 and TRBJ2-1; 15 nucleotides align to TRBD2. The CDR3 spans 16 residues. V lost 5 bases to trimming and J lost 4 bases; unmatched junction nucleotides: 3. The germline CDR1 and CDR2 sequences are LNHDA and SQIVND (reference sequence). CDR3 sequence (DNA): TGTGCCAGTAGTCCGGGACTAGCGGGAGGATACAATGAGCAGTTCTTC. It specifies CASSPGLAGGYNEQFF.

This clone was seen only a few times. The chain combines TRBV4-3 with TRBJ2-5; the match to TRBD2 covers 7 bases. J was trimmed by 3 bases and V by 1 base; bases with no gene match: 8. This CDR3 is built from 16 residues. CDR1 and CDR2 from the germline V gene are LGHNA and YSLEER. Here the CDR3 reads CASSQVSSGTKETQYF. In DNA form, the CDR3 reads TGCGCCAGCAGCCAAGTCTCCTCGGGGACTAAAGAGACCCAGTACTTC.

V and J are TRBV19 and TRBJ2-7; 7 nucleotides line up with TRBD2. The CDR3 length is 13 residues. V shed 4 bases, J shed 5 bases, and the junction held 5 bases outside the gene matches. The germline V gene has CDR1 LNHDA and CDR2 SQIVND (reference sequence). CDR3 sequence: CASSTERDDEQYF. The CDR3 bases are TGTGCCAGTAGTACCGAGCGGGACGACGAGCAGTACTTC.

The CDR3 is CASSLAPGTSLKVYEQYF. The CDR3 DNA follows: TGCGCCAGCAGCTTGGCCCCCGGGACTAGCCTGAAGGTATACGAGCAGTACTTC. The V gene is TRBV5-1, the J gene TRBJ2-7; 9 bases are a match to TRBD2. This CDR3 spans 18 amino acids. Germline-derived CDR1 and CDR2 are SGHRS and YFSETQ. Trimming at V came to 0 bases and at J to 4 bases, leaving 14 bases not matched to a gene.

This clone was detected once. The V call is TRBV11-2, the J call TRBJ2-7, with D possibly TRBD2 on 5 matching bases. The CDR3 sequence is 14 residues long. Germline V gene data show CDR1 as SGHAT and CDR2 as FQNNGV. V was shortened by 4 bases and J by 6 bases, with 16 bases between the two germline ends. The CDR3 nucleotides are TGTGCCAGCAGCTCAAGCCGGGGTGCAAGCGAGCAGTACTTC. It translates to CASSSSRGASEQYF.

The chain couples TRBV7-9 to TRBJ2-1; 10 positions agree with TRBD2. Germline V gives CDR1 SEHNR, CDR2 FQNEAQ (reference sequence). This CDR3 comprises 17 residues. Trimming cost V 5 bases and J 9 bases; bases outside gene matches: 16. Written as DNA, the CDR3 is TGTGCCAGCAGCCTCACCTCTCCTAGCGGGAGTTTAGGTGAGCAGTTCTTC. Its protein is CASSLTSPSGSLGEQFF.